This entry features one T cell receptor (beta chain) sequence. Single viable CD3+CD4+CD8-CD45RO+ cells were sorted as the memory CD4+ T cells. Profiled with immunoSEQ multiplex PCR; TCRdb holds only in-frame clones, not every one. The table lists 45,000 to 65,000 clones, approximately 82% of them singletons. These data originate in a study of memory CD4+ T cells and cytomegalovirus serostatus. The CDR3 runs to 16 residues. The V gene end was trimmed by 4 bases and the J gene end by 4 bases; junction bases not matched to a gene: 10. Per the germline V gene, CDR1 is MNHEY and CDR2 is SVGAGI. The chain has TRBV6-5 and TRBJ2-7; 10 bases are a match to TRBD2. The receptor was derived from an adult in good health and CMV-seropositive. Sequencing was performed on memory CD4+ T cells from blood. Here the CDR3 DNA reads TGTGCCAGCAGTTCCCGTTTTGGTAGCGGGGGGTACGAGCAGTACTTC. It translates to CASSSRFGSGGYEQYF.